The 15 T cell receptor beta chains below come from one sample, sequenced in a study of OX40 agonist ivuxolimab in advanced cancers. This table comes from immunoSEQ multiplex PCR, and its TCRdb copy is limited to in-frame clones, with some not included. The table includes roughly 49,000 clones, approximately 91% detected once. Sequenced here: CD4+ or CD8+ T cells sorted from blood, sampled in a trial of the OX40 agonist ivuxolimab. These receptors were obtained from an adult with an advanced solid tumor such as melanoma, head and neck, liver or kidney cancer.

This chain joins TRBV7-6 and TRBJ1-6, with D maybe TRBD1 (5 bases). The CDR3 consists of 15 residues. The germline V and J ends were trimmed by 3 bases and 10 bases, with 16 bases remaining between them. Germline V lookup: CDR1 SGHVS, CDR2 FNYEAQ. CDR3 DNA sequence: TGTGCCAGCAGCTTTTCTAGTTGGGGCTTGTCACCCCTCCACTTT. It is translated as CASSFSSWGLSPLHF.

The genes are TRBV28 and TRBJ1-5; D is unresolved. This CDR3 is built from 17 residues. V was pared by 4 bases and J by 0 bases, with 16 bases between. Germline lookup yields CDR1 MDHEN and CDR2 SYDVKM. CDR3: CASSSPEGSYSNQPQHF. The CDR3, as DNA: TGTGCCAGCAGTTCTCCTGAGGGCAGTTATAGCAATCAGCCCCAGCATTTT.

The V call is TRBV7-9, the J call TRBJ2-6; D call uncertain. Trimming removed 2 bases from V and 4 bases from J, with 3 bases in between. There are 13 residues in the CDR3. Germline V gene lookup returns CDR1 SEHNR and CDR2 FQNEAQ (reference sequence). This CDR3 is CASSLMGANVLTF. The CDR3 DNA reads TGTGCCAGCAGCTTAATGGGGGCCAACGTCCTGACTTTC.

This clone showed up just once. The chain carries TRBV5-1 and TRBJ1-5, with D perhaps TRBD1 (6 bases). The germline CDR1 and CDR2 sequences are SGHRS and YFSETQ. The CDR3 has 15 amino acids. Trimming cost V 1 base and J 5 bases, with 13 bases left between them. This CDR3 is CASSLFGGLDQPQHF. The CDR3 DNA sequence: TGCGCCAGCAGCTTGTTTGGGGGCCTGGATCAGCCCCAGCATTTT.

The J gene is TRBJ1-1, the V gene TRBV7-9; 7 positions match TRBD1. V lost 5 bases to trimming and J lost 2 bases; unmatched junction nucleotides: 17. This CDR3 region has 18 residues. The germline V gene encodes CDR1 SEHNR and CDR2 FQNEAQ (reference sequence). This chain's CDR3 is CASSKNTRQGVLNTEAFF. The CDR3 DNA is TGTGCCAGCAGCAAGAACACTCGGCAGGGGGTTCTCAACACTGAAGCTTTCTTT.

The gene calls are TRBV29-1 and TRBJ2-7, with 7 nucleotides matching TRBD1. Germline V CDR1 and CDR2: SQVTM, ANQGSEA. This CDR3 is 12 amino acids long. The junction had 3 bases not matched to a gene; V was cut back by 5 bases and J by 2 bases. The CDR3 sequence: CSVRTGPYEQYF. CDR3 DNA: TGCAGCGTTCGGACAGGCCCCTACGAGCAGTACTTC.

The chain recombines TRBV4-1 with TRBJ2-7; possibly TRBD1 or TRBD2 for D (6 bases each). With 0 bases removed from V and 3 bases from J, the gap between germline ends came to 15 bases. Germline lookup yields CDR1 MGHRA and CDR2 YSYEKL. The CDR3 is 16 amino acids. CDR3 bases: TGCGCCAGCAGCCAAGATACGGGGGCGAGCGACTACGAGCAGTACTTC. Translation: CASSQDTGASDYEQYF.

V usage is TRBV10-3 and J usage is TRBJ1-2; 9 bases fit TRBD1. Germline V gene sequence: CDR1 ENHRY, CDR2 SYGVKD. The CDR3 is 15 amino acids. J lost 2 bases, V lost 3 bases, and 4 bases had no gene match. Here the CDR3 reads CAISDFDRGNYGYTF. The CDR3 DNA reads TGTGCCATCAGTGATTTTGACAGGGGGAACTATGGCTACACCTTC.

V and J are TRBV5-6 and TRBJ1-5; perhaps TRBD1 as D (5 bases). V lost 2 bases and J 7 bases, leaving 16 bases between the germline ends. Germline CDR1 SGHDT, CDR2 YYEEEE. The CDR3 loop spans 15 amino acids. The DNA of the CDR3 is TGTGCCAGCAGCTTCGGACGGGCGGGGGACCAGCCCCAGCATTTT. It translates to CASSFGRAGDQPQHF.

This clone appeared a single time. The chain recombines TRBV9 with TRBJ2-7; D is possibly TRBD2 (5 bases). The germline CDR1 and CDR2 sequences are SGDLS and YYNGEE. The V gene lost 0 bases and the J gene lost 2 bases, with 9 bases spanning the gap. This CDR3 is built from 14 residues. The CDR3 DNA sequence: TGTGCCAGCAGCGTAGCGGGGAGTACCTACGAGCAGTACTTC. Translated, it gives CASSVAGSTYEQYF.

The chain carries TRBV6-1 and TRBJ2-1; TRBD2 matches at 8 bases. CDR1 is MNHNS, CDR2 SASEGT, per germline. V lost 2 bases to trimming and J lost 10 bases; unmatched junction nucleotides: 10. CDR3 size: 15 residues. The CDR3 sequence: CASSEYPGRGREQFF. Here the CDR3 DNA reads TGTGCCAGCAGTGAATACCCGGGGCGCGGGAGGGAGCAGTTCTTC.

This clone has a handful of counts. The CDR3 spells CASSPRSMGQGNEKLFF. CDR3 bases: TGTGCCAGCTCACCACGCTCTATGGGACAGGGGAATGAAAAACTGTTTTTT. This chain connects TRBV18 to TRBJ1-4; 10 bases match TRBD1. This CDR3 has 17 amino acids. Losses at the gene ends were 1 base for V and 5 bases for J; bases not matched to a gene: 7. The germline CDR1 and CDR2 sequences are KGHSH and LQKENI. The variable domain in full, completed from reference TRBV18 and TRBJ1-4, reads NAGVMQNPRHLVRRRGQEARLRCSPMKGHSHVYWYRQLPEEGLKFMVYLQKENIIDESGMPKERFSAEFPKEGPSILRIQQVVRGDSAAYFCASSPRSMGQGNEKLFFGSGTQLSVL.

The rearrangement links TRBV5-4 to TRBJ2-7, with 7 bases aligning to TRBD1. V lost 0 bases to trimming and J lost 5 bases; unmatched junction nucleotides: 8. The CDR3 is made up of 15 amino acids. Germline V gene lookup returns CDR1 SGHNT and CDR2 YYREEE (reference sequence). Written as DNA, the CDR3 is TGTGCCAGCAGCTTGGTAGGCAGGGGGATTGACGAGCAGTACTTC. The encoded protein is CASSLVGRGIDEQYF. Together with reference TRBV5-4 and TRBJ2-7, the CDR3 gives the full variable domain: ETGVTQSPTHLIKTRGQQVTLRCSSQSGHNTVSWYQQALGQGPQFIFQYYREEENGRGNFPPRFSGLQFPNYSSELNVNALELDDSALYLCASSLVGRGIDEQYFGPGTRLTVT.

This clone was recorded only once. J is TRBJ2-3 and V is TRBV5-4, with 13 bases aligning to TRBD2. CDR3 length equals 17 residues. Germline V CDR1 and CDR2: SGHNT, YYREEE (reference sequence). V shed 4 bases, J shed 5 bases, and the junction held 10 bases outside the gene matches. DNA of the CDR3: TGTGCCAGCAGCCCGGGACTAGCGGGGAACCCGGGAGATACGCAGTATTTT. Translating it yields CASSPGLAGNPGDTQYF.

V and J are TRBV30 and TRBJ2-7, with 9 bases that match TRBD1. CDR3 length: 15 amino acids. Germline V gives CDR1 GTSNPN, CDR2 SVGIG (reference sequence). The V segment lost 3 bases and the J segment 1 base; nucleotides outside the gene matches: 7. CDR3 loop: CAWRGGQGISYEQYF. The CDR3 bases are TGTGCCTGGAGAGGGGGACAGGGAATATCCTACGAGCAGTACTTC.